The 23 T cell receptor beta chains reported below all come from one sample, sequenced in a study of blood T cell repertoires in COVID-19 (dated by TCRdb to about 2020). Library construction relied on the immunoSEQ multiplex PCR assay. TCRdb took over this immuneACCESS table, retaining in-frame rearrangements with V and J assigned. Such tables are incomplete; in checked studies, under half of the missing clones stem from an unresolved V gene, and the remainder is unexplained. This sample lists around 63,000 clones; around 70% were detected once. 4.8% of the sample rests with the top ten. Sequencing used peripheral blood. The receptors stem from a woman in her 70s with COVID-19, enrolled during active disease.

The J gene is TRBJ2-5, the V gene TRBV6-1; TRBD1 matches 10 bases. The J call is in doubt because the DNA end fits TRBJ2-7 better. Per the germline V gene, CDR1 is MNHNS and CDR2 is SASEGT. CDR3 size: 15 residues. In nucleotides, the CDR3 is TGTGCCAGCAGTGAAGGGGAGACAGGGGGCCACGAGCAGTACTTC. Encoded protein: CASSEGETGGHEQYF.

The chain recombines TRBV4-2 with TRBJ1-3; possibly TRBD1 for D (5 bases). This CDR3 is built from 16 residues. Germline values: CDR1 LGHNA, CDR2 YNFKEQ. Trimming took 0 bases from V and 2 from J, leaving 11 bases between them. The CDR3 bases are TGTGCCAGCAGCCAAGATTGGGGAGGGGCTGGAAACACCATATATTTT. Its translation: CASSQDWGGAGNTIYF.

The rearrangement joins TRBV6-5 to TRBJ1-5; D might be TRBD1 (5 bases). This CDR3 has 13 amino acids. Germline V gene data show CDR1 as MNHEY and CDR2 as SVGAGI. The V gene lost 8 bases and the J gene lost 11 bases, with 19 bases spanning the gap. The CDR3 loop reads CASSPGGKPAQHF. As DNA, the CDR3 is TGTGCCAGCTCCCCCGGGGGGAAACCGGCCCAGCATTTT.

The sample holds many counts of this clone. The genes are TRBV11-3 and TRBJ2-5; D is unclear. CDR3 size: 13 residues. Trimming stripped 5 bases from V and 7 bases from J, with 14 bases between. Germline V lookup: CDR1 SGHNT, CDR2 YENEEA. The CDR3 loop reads CASSRVRSGTQYF. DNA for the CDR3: TGTGCCAGCAGCCGGGTGCGGTCGGGGACCCAGTACTTC.

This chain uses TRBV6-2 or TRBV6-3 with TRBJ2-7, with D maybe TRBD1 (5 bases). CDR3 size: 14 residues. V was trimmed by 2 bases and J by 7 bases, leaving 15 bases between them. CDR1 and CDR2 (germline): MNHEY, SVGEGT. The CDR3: CASSYKGPTWEQYV. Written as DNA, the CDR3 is TGTGCCAGCAGTTACAAGGGGCCGACATGGGAGCAGTACGTC.

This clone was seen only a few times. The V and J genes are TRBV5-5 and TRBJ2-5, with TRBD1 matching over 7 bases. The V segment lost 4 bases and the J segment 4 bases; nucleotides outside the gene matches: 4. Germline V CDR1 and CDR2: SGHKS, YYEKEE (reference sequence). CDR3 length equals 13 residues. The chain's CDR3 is CASSPGQRETQYF. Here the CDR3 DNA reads TGTGCCAGCAGCCCGGGACAGCGAGAGACCCAGTACTTC.

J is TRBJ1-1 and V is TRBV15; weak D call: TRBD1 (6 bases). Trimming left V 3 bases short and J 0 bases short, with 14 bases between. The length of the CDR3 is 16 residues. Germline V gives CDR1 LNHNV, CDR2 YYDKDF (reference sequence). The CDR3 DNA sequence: TGTGCCACCAGCAGCGGGACACGCATCATGAACACTGAAGCTTTCTTT. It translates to CATSSGTRIMNTEAFF.

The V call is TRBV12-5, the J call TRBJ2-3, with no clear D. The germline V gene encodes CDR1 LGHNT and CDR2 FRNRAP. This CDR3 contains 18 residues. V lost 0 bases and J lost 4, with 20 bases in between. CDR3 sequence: CASGLVLSRAYTADTQYF. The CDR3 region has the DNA TGTGCTAGTGGTTTGGTACTATCGAGAGCGTACACGGCAGATACGCAGTATTTT.

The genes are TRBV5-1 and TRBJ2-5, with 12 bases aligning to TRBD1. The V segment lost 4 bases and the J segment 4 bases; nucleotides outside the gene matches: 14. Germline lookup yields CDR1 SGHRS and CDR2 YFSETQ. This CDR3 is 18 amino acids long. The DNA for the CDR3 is TGCGCCAGCAGCCGCGGGACAGGGGGCGAAGGTCGTCGAGAGACCCAGTACTTC. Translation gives CASSRGTGGEGRRETQYF. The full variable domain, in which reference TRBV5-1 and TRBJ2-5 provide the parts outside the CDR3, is KAGVTQTPRYLIKTRGQQVTLSCSPISGHRSVSWYQQTPGQGLQFLFEYFSETQRNKGNFPGRFSGRQFSNSRSEMNVSTLELGDSALYLCASSRGTGGEGRRETQYFGPGTRLLVL.

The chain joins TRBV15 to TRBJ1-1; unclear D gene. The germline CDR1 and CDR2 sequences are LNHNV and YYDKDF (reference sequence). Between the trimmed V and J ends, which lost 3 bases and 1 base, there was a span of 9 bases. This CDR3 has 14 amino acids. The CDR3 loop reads CATSRRAENTEAFF. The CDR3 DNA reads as TGTGCCACCAGCAGGAGGGCGGAGAACACTGAAGCTTTCTTT. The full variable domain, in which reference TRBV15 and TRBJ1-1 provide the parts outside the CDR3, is DAMVIQNPRYQVTQFGKPVTLSCSQTLNHNVMYWYQQKSSQAPKLLFHYYDKDFNNEADTPDNFQSRRPNTSFCFLDIRSPGLGDTAMYLCATSRRAENTEAFFGQGTRLTVV.

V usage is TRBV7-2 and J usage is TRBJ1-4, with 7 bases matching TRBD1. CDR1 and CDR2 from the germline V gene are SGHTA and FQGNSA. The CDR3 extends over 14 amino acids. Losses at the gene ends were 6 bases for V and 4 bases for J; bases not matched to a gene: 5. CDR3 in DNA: TGTGCCAGCAGGACCGGGACAGTTAATGAAAAACTGTTTTTT. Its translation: CASRTGTVNEKLFF.

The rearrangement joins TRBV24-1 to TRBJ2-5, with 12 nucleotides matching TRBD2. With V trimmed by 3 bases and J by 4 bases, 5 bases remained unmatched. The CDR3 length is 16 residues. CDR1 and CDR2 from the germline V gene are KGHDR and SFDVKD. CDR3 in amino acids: CATSDPLAGGIETQYF. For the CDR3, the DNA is TGTGCCACCAGTGATCCCCTAGCGGGAGGGATAGAGACCCAGTACTTC.

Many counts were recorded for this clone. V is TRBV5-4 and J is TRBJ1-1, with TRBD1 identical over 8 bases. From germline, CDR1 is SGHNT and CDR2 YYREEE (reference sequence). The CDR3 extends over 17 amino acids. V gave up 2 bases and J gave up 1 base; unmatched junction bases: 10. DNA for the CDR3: TGTGCCAGCAGCTTAGGGGGCGGGACAGGCCGGAACACTGAAGCTTTCTTT. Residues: CASSLGGGTGRNTEAFF.

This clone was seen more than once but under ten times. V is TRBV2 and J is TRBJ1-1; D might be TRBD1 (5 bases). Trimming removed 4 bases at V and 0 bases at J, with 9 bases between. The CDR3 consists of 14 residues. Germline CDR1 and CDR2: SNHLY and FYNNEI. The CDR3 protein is CASSGGGVNTEAFF. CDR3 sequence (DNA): TGTGCCAGCAGTGGGGGGGGAGTGAACACTGAAGCTTTCTTT.

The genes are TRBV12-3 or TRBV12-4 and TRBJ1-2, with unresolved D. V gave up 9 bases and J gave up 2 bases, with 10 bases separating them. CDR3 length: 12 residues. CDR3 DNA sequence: TGTGCCAGTTCGGGGTCCAACTATGGCTACACCTTC. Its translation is CASSGSNYGYTF.

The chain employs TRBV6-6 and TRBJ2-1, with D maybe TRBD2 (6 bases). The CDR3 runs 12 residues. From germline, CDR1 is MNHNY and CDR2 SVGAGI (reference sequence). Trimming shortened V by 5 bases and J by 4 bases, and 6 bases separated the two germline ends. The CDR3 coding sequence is TGTGCCAGCAGTGGGACTTACAATGAGCAGTTCTTC. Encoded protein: CASSGTYNEQFF.

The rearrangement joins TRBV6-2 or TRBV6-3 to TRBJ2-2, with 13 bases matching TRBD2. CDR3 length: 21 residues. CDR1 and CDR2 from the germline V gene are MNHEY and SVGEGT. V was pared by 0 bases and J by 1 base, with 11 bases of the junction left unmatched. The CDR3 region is CASSYSLGLAGVVENTGELFF. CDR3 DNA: TGTGCCAGCAGTTACTCCCTTGGACTAGCGGGAGTAGTAGAGAACACCGGGGAGCTGTTTTTT.

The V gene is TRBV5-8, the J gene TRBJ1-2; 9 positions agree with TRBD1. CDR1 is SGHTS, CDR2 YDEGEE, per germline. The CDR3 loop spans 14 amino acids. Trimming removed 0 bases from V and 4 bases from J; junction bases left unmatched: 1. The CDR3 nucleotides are TGTGCCAGCAGCTTGGGACAGGGGGGCTATGGCTACACCTTC. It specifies CASSLGQGGYGYTF.

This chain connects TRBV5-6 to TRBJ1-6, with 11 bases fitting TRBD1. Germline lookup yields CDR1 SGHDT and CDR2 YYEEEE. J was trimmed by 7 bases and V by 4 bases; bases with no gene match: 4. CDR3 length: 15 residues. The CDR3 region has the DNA TGTGCCAGCAGCCCCGGGACAGGGGGAAATTCACCCCTCCACTTT. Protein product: CASSPGTGGNSPLHF.

The CDR3 DNA is TGCAGCGTGGACCCGACAGGAGGTGGGGGCTACACCTTC. It encodes CSVDPTGGGGYTF. The rearrangement joins TRBV29-1 to TRBJ1-2; D perhaps matches TRBD1 (6 bases). The CDR3 has 13 residues. V was cut by 6 bases and J by 8 bases, with 19 bases left in between. From germline, CDR1 is SQVTM and CDR2 ANQGSEA.

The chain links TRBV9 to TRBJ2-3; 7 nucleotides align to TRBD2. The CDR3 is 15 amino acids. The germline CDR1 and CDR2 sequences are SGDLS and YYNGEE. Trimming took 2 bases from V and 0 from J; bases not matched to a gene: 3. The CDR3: CASSVSSGSTDTQYF. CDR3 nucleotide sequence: TGTGCCAGCAGCGTTTCTAGCGGTAGCACAGATACGCAGTATTTT. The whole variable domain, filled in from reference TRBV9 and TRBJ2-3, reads DSGVTQTPKHLITATGQRVTLRCSPRSGDLSVYWYQQSLDQGLQFLIQYYNGEERAKGNILERFSAQQFPDLHSELNLSSLELGDSALYFCASSVSSGSTDTQYFGPGTRLTVL.

This CDR3 reads CASSEYSAGLQETQYF. CDR3 sequence (DNA): TGTGCCAGCAGTGAATATAGTGCAGGGCTCCAAGAGACCCAGTACTTC. V is TRBV25-1 and J is TRBJ2-5; a possible D gene is TRBD1 (5 bases). V lost 0 bases and J lost 1, with 12 bases in between. Per germline, CDR1 MGHDK and CDR2 SYGVNS. There are 16 residues in the CDR3.

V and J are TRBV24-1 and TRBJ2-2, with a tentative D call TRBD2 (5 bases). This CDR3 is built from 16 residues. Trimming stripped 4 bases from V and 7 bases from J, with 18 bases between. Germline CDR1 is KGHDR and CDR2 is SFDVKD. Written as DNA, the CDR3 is TGTGCCACCAGTGACTCCCACTTTCGGGATGTCGGGGAGCTGTTTTTT. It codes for CATSDSHFRDVGELFF.